This TCR beta chain was observed in a study of regulatory T cells in long-lasting Graves disease. Trimming removed 4 bases at V and 4 bases at J, with 13 bases between. The germline V gene encodes CDR1 SGHAT and CDR2 FQNNGV. The CDR3 is made up of 14 amino acids. Stated time point: newly diagnosed GD, antithyroid drugs for less than 3 months. From RNA extracted from PBMCs, the TCR library was made. This clonotype was seen ten or more times. CDR3 regions were amplified by Arm-PCR using iRepertoire HTBI primers to build TCR beta libraries. MiXCR was run by TCRdb on the multiplex PCR reads, yielding one entry per CDR3 protein. The sample has fewer than 650,000 distinct CDR3 sequences, around 15% seen once; the top ten hold under 20%. These data also featured in a second study, about T cells in Graves' hyperthyroidism and ophthalmopathy. This second report adds: Uncontrolled infection, other autoimmune disease, pregnancy or lactation led to exclusion.

The clonotype was recovered from a woman aged 25-40 years with Graves disease. The source was peripheral blood mononuclear cells (PBMCs), collected at new diagnosis, from a patient treated with antithyroid drugs. This chain uses TRBV11-2 with TRBJ1-2; D is perhaps TRBD1 (5 bases). The CDR3 region is CASSYPGVGYGYTF. Here the CDR3 DNA reads TGTGCCAGCAGCTACCCGGGGGTTGGCTATGGCTACACCTTC.